This TCR beta chain was sequenced for a study of response to subunit inactivated influenza vaccine. Via MiXCR, TCRdb re-called the RT-PCR reads, giving one row per CDR3 protein. This sample carries 500,000 to 600,000 distinct CDR3 sequences, around 11% of them seen once, and the ten largest clones take 9.5% to 11%. This clonotype was detected a few times. This CDR3 comprises 15 residues. Between the trimmed V and J ends, which lost 3 bases and 2 bases, there was a span of 8 bases. Looked up from germline, CDR1 is SGHAT and CDR2 is FQNNGV. This same sample was also taken into another study, of T cells expressing NK-cell markers. This second study says: Beta-chain TCR cDNA was generated via 5'RACE template switching with UMIs. Sorted CD3+CD56-NKG2C+, CD3+CD56+NKG2C- and CD3+CD56+NKG2C+ T cells were the source of the TCR beta repertoires. Among the experiments, several used an anti-gamma-delta TCR antibody to restrict sorting to alpha-beta TCR T cells. As a fraction of CD8+ T cells, dominant NKG2C+ clonotypes reached about 1.0-7.5% in over 5 donors.

The source is a man aged 45-65 years who received an inactivated influenza vaccine. This sample comprised PBMCs from blood, obtained on the day of vaccination. The V call is TRBV11-2, the J call TRBJ2-6; possible D gene TRBD1, 6 bases. CDR3 nucleotide sequence: TGTGCCAGCAGCTTGACAGGTGCTGGGGCCAACGTCCTGACTTTC. This translates into CASSLTGAGANVLTF. Supplemented by reference TRBV11-2 and TRBJ2-6, the full variable domain reads EAGVAQSPRYKIIEKRQSVAFWCNPISGHATLYWYQQILGQGPKLLIQFQNNGVVDDSQLPKDRFSAERLKGVDSTLKIQPAKLEDSAVYLCASSLTGAGANVLTFGAGSRLTVL.